These T cell receptor beta chains were read from a single sample in a study of blood T cell repertoires in COVID-19. Libraries were prepared by immunoSEQ multiplex PCR; TCRdb keeps only in-frame clonotypes and omits some of them. The data hold about 110,000 clones, with 80% to 90% observed a single time. Source material: peripheral blood. The origin of the receptors is a woman aged 50 to 60 with active or convalescent COVID-19. Both conserved end residues are trimmed from each CDR3.

J gene | V gene | CDR3 protein
TRBJ1-1 | TRBV3-1/TRBV3-2 | ASSQALDILGTEAF
TRBJ2-2 | TRBV6-2/TRBV6-3 | ASSRTGLAGVGELF
TRBJ2-3 | TRBV7-2 | ASSPMHLRTTQY
TRBJ2-7 | TRBV7-8 | ASSFPGRVDEQY
TRBJ2-3 | TRBV5-4 | ASSLGGGMSTDTQY
TRBJ1-2 | TRBV24-1 | ATSDGGDYGYT
TRBJ1-5 | TRBV5-5 | ASSFLESAGNQPQH
TRBJ2-7 | TRBV29-1 | SVLAGGTYEQY
TRBJ2-2 | TRBV4-1 | ASSRTSGTGELF
TRBJ2-7 | TRBV9 | ASSARGGRDEQY
TRBJ1-1 | TRBV5-5 | ASRAGTANTEAF
TRBJ1-1 | TRBV9 | ASSVGRTGNTEAF
TRBJ2-2 | TRBV6-5 | ASSLAVDGAGELF
TRBJ2-5 | TRBV6-6 | ASRTGPGETQY
TRBJ2-6 | TRBV5-1 | ASSFDSSGANVLT
TRBJ2-4 | TRBV9 | ASSVEAGTDQTPNIQY
TRBJ2-7 | TRBV6-5 | ASSYAASGRADEQY
TRBJ2-2 | TRBV14 | ASSQDIKGPNTGELF
TRBJ2-2 | TRBV9 | ASSVGTVPNTGELF
TRBJ2-5 | TRBV28 | ASSLGAGRPPGETQY
TRBJ1-2 | TRBV12-3/TRBV12-4 | ASSPQAGGYT
TRBJ2-1 | TRBV28 | ASNPLQAPNNEQF
TRBJ1-2 | TRBV15 | ATFRQGGANYGYT
TRBJ1-5 | TRBV18 | ASSPETDQPQH
TRBJ2-3 | TRBV20-1 | SASRTSGYRSTDTQY
TRBJ2-3 | TRBV7-9 | ASSPRRDTQY
TRBJ2-1 | TRBV27 | AARAGDLDEQF
TRBJ2-2 | TRBV5-4 | ASSPGTGGTGELF
TRBJ2-1 | TRBV6-5 | ASSYSGLATYNEQF
TRBJ2-7 | TRBV18 | ASSPPNRALSYEQY
TRBJ1-3 | TRBV11-2 | ASSPQGAPGNTIY
TRBJ2-1 | TRBV5-5 | ASSWEGESSYNEQF
TRBJ2-3 | TRBV2 | ASSAGLLAGADTQY
TRBJ1-5 | TRBV7-2 | ASSERAGGQPQH
TRBJ2-1 | TRBV19 | ASTLRPGNEQF
TRBJ1-1 | TRBV14 | ASSHSGRPTEAF
TRBJ2-2 | TRBV5-4 | ASSFDTSNTGELF
TRBJ2-7 | TRBV2 | ASSVQGPSYEQY
TRBJ1-1 | TRBV9 | ASSVATGDTEAF
TRBJ1-6 | TRBV18 | ASSPMGTDNSPLH
TRBJ2-5 | TRBV2 | ASTGFGGWETQY
TRBJ2-3 | TRBV5-1 | ASSLARTSGTDTQY
TRBJ2-3 | TRBV4-1 | ASSQAIQGLGNSDTQY
TRBJ2-4 | TRBV19 | ASSIRILAGADNIQY
TRBJ2-3 | TRBV2 | ASSGPGGGSTDTQY
TRBJ2-1 | TRBV28 | ASSFAGDNEQF
TRBJ1-6 | TRBV25-1 | ASSAGGYNSPLH
TRBJ2-5 | TRBV27 | ASSFLEGETQY
TRBJ1-2 | TRBV6-2/TRBV6-3 | ASSRPGQGYSDYGYT
TRBJ2-7 | TRBV12-3/TRBV12-4 | ASSRTGPYEQY
TRBJ2-7 | TRBV6-6 | ASSGNYEQY
TRBJ1-1 | TRBV10-3 | AISEPGTGGTEAF
TRBJ1-2 | TRBV15 | ATSERQGALYGYT
TRBJ2-1 | TRBV7-6 | ASSPRDRGGLAGVVDEQF
TRBJ1-1 | TRBV5-6 | ASSRPTGSGTTEAF